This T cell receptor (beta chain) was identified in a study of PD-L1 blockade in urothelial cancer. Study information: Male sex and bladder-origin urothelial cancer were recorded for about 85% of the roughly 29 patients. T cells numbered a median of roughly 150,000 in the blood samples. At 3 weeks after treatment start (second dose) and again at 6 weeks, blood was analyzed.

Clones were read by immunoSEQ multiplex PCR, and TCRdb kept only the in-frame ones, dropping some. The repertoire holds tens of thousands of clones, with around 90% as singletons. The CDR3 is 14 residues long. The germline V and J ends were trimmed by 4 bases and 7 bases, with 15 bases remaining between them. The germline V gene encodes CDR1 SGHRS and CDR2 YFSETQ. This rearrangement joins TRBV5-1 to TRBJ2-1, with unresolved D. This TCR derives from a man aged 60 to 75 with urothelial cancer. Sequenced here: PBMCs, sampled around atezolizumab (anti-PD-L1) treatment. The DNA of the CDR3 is TGCGCCAGCAGCACCCTAGATCTTCCAAATGAGCAGTTCTTC. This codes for CASSTLDLPNEQFF.